These T cell receptor beta chains were read from a single sample in a study of response to subunit inactivated influenza vaccine. TCRdb called the RT-PCR reads again in MiXCR, with one record for every CDR3 protein. The table shows approximately 490,000 distinct CDR3 sequences, with 6.5% to 8% occurring only once. Material: PBMCs from blood, obtained 23 months after vaccination. The receptors here all came from a man between 50 and 75 years old who received an inactivated influenza vaccine. CDR3s include the opening cysteine and the closing phenylalanine or tryptophan. The D gene is left open where the match is weak.

d_call j_call v_call cdr3_aa
- TRBJ1-4 TRBV7-9 CASSLGQGEEKLFF
- TRBJ1-4 TRBV18 CASSRGRGNEKLFF
TRBD1 TRBJ1-1 TRBV6-1 CASRTLRTGVDTEAFF
- TRBJ2-1 TRBV7-2 CASSLVATQEFF
TRBD2 TRBJ2-1 TRBV4-1 CASSPKPSSGGTSYNEQFF
- TRBJ2-5 TRBV28 CASSSWTEETQYF
- TRBJ2-3 TRBV3-1 CASSQGSDRPDTQYF
- TRBJ1-1 TRBV10-3 CAISSKKTRDLNTEAFF
- TRBJ2-1 TRBV11-3 CASSQGGAGSNNEQFF
TRBD1 TRBJ2-4 TRBV7-2 CASSPPGGRNIQYF
TRBD1 TRBJ1-2 TRBV25-1 CASSEWRIGTGHSYTF
- TRBJ1-2 TRBV4-3 CASSQDRWEPYGYTF
- TRBJ2-7 TRBV15 CATRWTYEQYF
- TRBJ2-1 TRBV5-1 CASSLGLGGNNEQFF
- TRBJ1-2 TRBV6-2/TRBV6-3 CASRDPGSGYTF
TRBD2 TRBJ2-2 TRBV6-2/TRBV6-3 CASGTSGRAPGELFF
- TRBJ2-5 TRBV5-1 CASTFGGQETQYF
TRBD2 TRBJ2-1 TRBV11-1 CASSLLGTSGRKFF
TRBD2 TRBJ2-5 TRBV10-3 CAISEALAGRETQYF
TRBD1 TRBJ1-5 TRBV29-1 CSVGQGAFNQPQHF
TRBD1 TRBJ2-5 TRBV20-1 CSASSTGVMGQETQYF
- TRBJ2-3 TRBV5-1 CASSLSSGAFTDTQYF
- TRBJ1-1 TRBV5-1 CASSLGQVMNTEAFF
- TRBJ2-1 TRBV7-2 CASSSVQYNEQFF
- TRBJ2-2 TRBV7-2 CASSLGGRNTGELFF
- TRBJ1-1 TRBV29-1 CSVEGSYTEAFF
- TRBJ1-3 TRBV10-3 CAISELSGTSGPGNTIYF
- TRBJ2-5 TRBV20-1 CSARGVDQETQYF
- TRBJ2-2 TRBV21-1 CASSKAPRRSCTGELFF
- TRBJ2-7 TRBV7-2 CASSRLQGSYEQYF